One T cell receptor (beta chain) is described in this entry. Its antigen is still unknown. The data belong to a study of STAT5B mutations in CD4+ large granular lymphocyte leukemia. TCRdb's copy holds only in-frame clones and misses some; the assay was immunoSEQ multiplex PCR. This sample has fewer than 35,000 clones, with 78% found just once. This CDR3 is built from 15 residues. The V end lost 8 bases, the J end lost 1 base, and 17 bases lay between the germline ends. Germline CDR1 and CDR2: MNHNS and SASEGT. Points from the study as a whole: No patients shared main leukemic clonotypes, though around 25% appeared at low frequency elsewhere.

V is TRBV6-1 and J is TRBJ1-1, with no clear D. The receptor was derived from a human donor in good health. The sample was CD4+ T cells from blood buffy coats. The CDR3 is CASSRLGSPNTEAFF. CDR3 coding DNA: TGTGCCAGCTCCCGGTTGGGCAGTCCGAACACTGAAGCTTTCTTT.